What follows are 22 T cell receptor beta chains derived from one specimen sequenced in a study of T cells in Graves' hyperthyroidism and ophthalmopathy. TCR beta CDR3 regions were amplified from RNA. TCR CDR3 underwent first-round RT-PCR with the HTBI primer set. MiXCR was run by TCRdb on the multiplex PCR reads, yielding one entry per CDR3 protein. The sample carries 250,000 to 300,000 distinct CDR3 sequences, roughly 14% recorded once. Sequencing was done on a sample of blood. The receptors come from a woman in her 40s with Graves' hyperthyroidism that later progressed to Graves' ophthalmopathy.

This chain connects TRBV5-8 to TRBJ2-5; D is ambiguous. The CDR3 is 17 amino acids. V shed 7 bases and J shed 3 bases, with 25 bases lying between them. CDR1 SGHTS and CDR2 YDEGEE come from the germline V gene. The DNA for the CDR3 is TGTGCCAGCTCTCTTGGATTGGCGACGCCGACAAAAGAGACCCAGTACTTC. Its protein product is CASSLGLATPTKETQYF.

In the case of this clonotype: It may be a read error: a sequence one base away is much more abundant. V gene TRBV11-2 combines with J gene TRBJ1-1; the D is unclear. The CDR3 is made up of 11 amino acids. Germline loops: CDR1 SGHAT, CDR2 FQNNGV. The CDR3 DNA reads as TGTACCAGCAGCTTTCCGTTTGAAGCTTTCTTT. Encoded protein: CTSSFPFEAFF.

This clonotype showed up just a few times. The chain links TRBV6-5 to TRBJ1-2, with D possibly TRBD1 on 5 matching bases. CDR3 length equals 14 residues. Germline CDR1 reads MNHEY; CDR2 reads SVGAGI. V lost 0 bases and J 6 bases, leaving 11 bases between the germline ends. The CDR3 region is CASSYSREADGYTF. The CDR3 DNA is TGTGCCAGCAGTTACTCCAGGGAGGCTGATGGCTACACCTTC.

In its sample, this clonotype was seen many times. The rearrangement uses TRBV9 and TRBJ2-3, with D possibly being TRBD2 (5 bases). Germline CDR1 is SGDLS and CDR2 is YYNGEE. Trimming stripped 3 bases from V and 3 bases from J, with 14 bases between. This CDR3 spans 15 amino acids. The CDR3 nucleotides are TGTGCCAGCAGCGGTGGCGATCGGGGTACAGATACGCAGTATTTT. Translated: CASSGGDRGTDTQYF. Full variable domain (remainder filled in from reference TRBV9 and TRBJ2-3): DSGVTQTPKHLITATGQRVTLRCSPRSGDLSVYWYQQSLDQGLQFLIQYYNGEERAKGNILERFSAQQFPDLHSELNLSSLELGDSALYFCASSGGDRGTDTQYFGPGTRLTVL.

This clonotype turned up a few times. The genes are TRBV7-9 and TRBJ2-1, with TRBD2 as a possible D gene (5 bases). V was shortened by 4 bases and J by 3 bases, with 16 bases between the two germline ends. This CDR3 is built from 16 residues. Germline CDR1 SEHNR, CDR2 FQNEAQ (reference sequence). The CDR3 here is CASSSLEGSDYNEQFF. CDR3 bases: TGTGCCAGCAGCTCCCTTGAGGGAAGTGACTACAATGAGCAGTTCTTC.

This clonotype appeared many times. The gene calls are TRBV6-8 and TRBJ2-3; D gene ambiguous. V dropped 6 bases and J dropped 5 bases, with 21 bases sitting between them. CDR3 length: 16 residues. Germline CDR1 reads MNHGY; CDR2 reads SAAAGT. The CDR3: CASRLLLAGAQDTQYF. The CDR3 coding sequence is TGTGCCAGCAGACTACTACTCGCCGGAGCACAAGATACGCAGTATTTT.

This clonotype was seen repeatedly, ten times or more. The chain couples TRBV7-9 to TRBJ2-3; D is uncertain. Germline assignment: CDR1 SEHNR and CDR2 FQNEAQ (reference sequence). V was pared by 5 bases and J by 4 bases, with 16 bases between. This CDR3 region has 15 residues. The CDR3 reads CASSTTVLGSDTQYF. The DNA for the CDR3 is TGTGCCAGCAGCACCACAGTATTGGGATCAGATACGCAGTATTTT.

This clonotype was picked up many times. The chain's CDR3 is CASTTGGLHTDTQYF. CDR3 DNA sequence: TGTGCCAGCACTACCGGCGGGTTGCACACAGATACGCAGTATTTT. The V and J genes are TRBV6-1 and TRBJ2-3, with D possibly matching TRBD2 (5 bases). The CDR3 covers 15 residues. Trimming took off 7 bases at V and 2 bases at J, with 16 bases between the two ends. CDR1 is MNHNS, CDR2 SASEGT, per germline.

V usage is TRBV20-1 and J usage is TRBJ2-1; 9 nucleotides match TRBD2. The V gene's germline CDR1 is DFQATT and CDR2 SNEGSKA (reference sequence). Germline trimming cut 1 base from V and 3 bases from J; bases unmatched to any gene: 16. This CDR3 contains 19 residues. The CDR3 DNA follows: TGCAGTGCTAGAGTGTTATTTTCGAGACTAGCGGCCCACTACAATGAGCAGTTCTTC. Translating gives CSARVLFSRLAAHYNEQFF.

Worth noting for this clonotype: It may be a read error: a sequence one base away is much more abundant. The CDR3 loop is CSFDAGDPGTGELFF. CDR3 coding DNA: TGCAGCTTTGATGCGGGGGACCCGGGCACCGGGGAGCTGTTTTTT. This chain connects TRBV29-1 to TRBJ2-2; TRBD2 aligns across 7 bases. The CDR3 totals 15 residues. Germline loops: CDR1 SQVTM, CDR2 ANQGSEA.

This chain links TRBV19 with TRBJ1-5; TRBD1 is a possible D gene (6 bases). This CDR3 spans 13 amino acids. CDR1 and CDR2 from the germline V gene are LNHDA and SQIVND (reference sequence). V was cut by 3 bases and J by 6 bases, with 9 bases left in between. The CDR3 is CASSMEGGQPQHF. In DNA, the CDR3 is TGTGCCAGTAGTATGGAGGGGGGTCAGCCCCAGCATTTT.

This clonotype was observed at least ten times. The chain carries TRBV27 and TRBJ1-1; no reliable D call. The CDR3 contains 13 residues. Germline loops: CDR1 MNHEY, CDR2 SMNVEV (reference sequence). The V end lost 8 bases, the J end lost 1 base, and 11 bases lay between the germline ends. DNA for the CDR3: TGTGCCAGCCGCAACTTGGGGAACACTGAAGCTTTCTTT. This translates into CASRNLGNTEAFF.

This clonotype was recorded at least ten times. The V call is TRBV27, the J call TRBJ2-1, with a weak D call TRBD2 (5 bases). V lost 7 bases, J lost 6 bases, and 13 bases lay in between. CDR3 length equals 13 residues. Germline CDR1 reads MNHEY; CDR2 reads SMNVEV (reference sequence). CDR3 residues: CASMGVWGNEQFF. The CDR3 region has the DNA TGTGCCAGCATGGGAGTTTGGGGCAATGAGCAGTTCTTC.

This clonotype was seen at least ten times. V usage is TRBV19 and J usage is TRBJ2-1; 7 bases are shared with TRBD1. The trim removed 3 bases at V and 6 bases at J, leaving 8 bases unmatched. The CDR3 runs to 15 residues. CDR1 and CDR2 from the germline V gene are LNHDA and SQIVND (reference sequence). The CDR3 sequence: CASSMTGWTVNEQFF. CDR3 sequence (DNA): TGTGCCAGTAGTATGACAGGGTGGACGGTCAATGAGCAGTTCTTC.

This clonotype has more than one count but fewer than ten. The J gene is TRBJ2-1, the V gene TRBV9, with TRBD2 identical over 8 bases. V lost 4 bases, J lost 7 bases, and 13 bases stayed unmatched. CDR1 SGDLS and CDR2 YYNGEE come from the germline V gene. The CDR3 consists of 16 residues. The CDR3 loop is CASSPIAGSAFNEQFF. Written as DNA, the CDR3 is TGTGCCAGCAGCCCAATAGCGGGATCAGCCTTTAATGAGCAGTTCTTC. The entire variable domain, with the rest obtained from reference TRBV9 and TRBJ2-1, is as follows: DSGVTQTPKHLITATGQRVTLRCSPRSGDLSVYWYQQSLDQGLQFLIQYYNGEERAKGNILERFSAQQFPDLHSELNLSSLELGDSALYFCASSPIAGSAFNEQFFGPGTRLTVL.

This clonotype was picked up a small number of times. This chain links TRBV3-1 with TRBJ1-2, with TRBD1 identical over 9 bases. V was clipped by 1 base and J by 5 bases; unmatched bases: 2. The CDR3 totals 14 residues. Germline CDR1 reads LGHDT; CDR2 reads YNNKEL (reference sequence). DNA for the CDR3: TGTGCCAGCAGCCAAGGGGGACAGGGTTATGGCTACACCTTC. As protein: CASSQGGQGYGYTF.

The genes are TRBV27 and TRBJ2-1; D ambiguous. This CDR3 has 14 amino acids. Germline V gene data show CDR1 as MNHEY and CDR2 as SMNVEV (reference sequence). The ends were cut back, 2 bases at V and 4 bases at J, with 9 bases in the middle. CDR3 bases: TGTGCCAGCAGTTTACGCAGTTTGTACAATGAGCAGTTCTTC. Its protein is CASSLRSLYNEQFF.

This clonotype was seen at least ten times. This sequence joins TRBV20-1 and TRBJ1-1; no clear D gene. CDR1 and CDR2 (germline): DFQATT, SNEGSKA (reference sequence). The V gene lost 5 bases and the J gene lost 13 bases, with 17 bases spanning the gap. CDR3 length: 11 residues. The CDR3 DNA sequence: TGCAGTGCTCCAATGGAAGACATCGATTTCTTT. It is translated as CSAPMEDIDFF.

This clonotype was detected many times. CDR3 residues: CASSRTGRNTGELFF. In nucleotides, the CDR3 is TGTGCCAGCAGCCGGACAGGACGAAACACCGGGGAGCTGTTTTTT. The chain is built from TRBV3-1 and TRBJ2-2, with TRBD1 matching 7 bases. The CDR3 length is 15 residues. Trimming took 4 bases from V and 2 from J; bases not matched to a gene: 4. CDR1 LGHDT and CDR2 YNNKEL come from the germline V gene (reference sequence).

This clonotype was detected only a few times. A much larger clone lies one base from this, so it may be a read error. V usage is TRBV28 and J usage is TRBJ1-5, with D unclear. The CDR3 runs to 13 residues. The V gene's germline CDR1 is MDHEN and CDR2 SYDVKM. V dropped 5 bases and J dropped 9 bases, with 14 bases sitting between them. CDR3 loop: CASSPPSFRPQHF. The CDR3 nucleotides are TGTGCCAGCAGTCCGCCGTCGTTTAGGCCCCAGCATTTT.

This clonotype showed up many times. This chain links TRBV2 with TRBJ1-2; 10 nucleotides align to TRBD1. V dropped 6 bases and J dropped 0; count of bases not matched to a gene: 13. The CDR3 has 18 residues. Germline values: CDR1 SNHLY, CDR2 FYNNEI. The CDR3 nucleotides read TGTGCCAGCAGGCTGTACGGGACAGGGGTTGTTGCTAACTATGGCTACACCTTC. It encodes CASRLYGTGVVANYGYTF. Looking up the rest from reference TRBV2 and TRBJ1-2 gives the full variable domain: EPEVTQTPSHQVTQMGQEVILRCVPISNHLYFYWYRQILGQKVEFLVSFYNNEISEKSEIFDDQFSVERPDGSNFTLKIRSTKLEDSAMYFCASRLYGTGVVANYGYTFGSGTRLTVV.

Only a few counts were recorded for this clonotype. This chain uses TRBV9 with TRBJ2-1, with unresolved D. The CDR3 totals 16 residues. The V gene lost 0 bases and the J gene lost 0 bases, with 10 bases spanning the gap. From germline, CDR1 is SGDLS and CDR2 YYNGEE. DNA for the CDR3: TGTGCCAGCAGCGTAGCTTATCAGAGCTCCTACAATGAGCAGTTCTTC. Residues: CASSVAYQSSYNEQFF.